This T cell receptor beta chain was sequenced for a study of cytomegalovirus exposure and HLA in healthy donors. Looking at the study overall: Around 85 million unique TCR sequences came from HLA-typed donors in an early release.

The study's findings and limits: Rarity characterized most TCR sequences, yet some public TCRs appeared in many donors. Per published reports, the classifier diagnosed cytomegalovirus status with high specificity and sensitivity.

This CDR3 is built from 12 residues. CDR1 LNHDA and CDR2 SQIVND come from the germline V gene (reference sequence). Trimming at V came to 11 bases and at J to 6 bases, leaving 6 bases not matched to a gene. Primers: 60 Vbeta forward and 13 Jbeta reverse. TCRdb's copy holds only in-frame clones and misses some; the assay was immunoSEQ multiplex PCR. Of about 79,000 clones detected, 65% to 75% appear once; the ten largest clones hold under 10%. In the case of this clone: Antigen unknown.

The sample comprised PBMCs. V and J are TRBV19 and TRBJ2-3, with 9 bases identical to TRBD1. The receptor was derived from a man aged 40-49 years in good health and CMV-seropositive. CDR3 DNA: TGTGCCGCCGGACAGGGGATCGATACGCAGTATTTT. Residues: CAAGQGIDTQYF.